Included here is one T cell receptor beta chain sequence, with context. Its antigen remains unidentified. No base qualities exist here, and no much larger clone lies one base off it. This entry comes from a study of CD8+ T cells in alopecia areata (dated by TCRdb to 2016 to 2019). Study-wide context: Treated patients were enrolled in an open-label pilot trial of oral tofacitinib at 5 to 10 mg twice daily for moderate-to-severe alopecia areata. Scalp clonality was compared among normal scalp (n=4), patchy alopecia areata scalp (n=8), and alopecia totalis/universalis scalp (n=8). RNA was extracted with the PAXgene miRNA kit for fixed scalp, the miRNeasy kit for PBMCs, and the RNeasy kit for mouse skin. In treated patients, disease severity was measured using the SALT score, which gives the percentage of scalp surface area affected. Tofacitinib was given for 6 to 18 months, followed by 6 months of follow-up off drug to assess delayed response and recurrence. In humans, TCRbeta sequencing was performed on scalp tissue and on sorted CD4+ and CD8+ peripheral blood T cells from healthy controls and from patients with patchy or totalis/universalis alopecia areata. TCRbeta CDR3 regions were amplified by immunoSEQ multiplex PCR using 35 Vbeta forward and 13 Jbeta reverse primers. The study used high-throughput TCRbeta sequencing to examine T cell clonal expansion in alopecia areata, in both the C3H/HeJ mouse model and human patients. Patients on tofacitinib were biopsied at baseline and after 4 and 24 weeks of treatment, and several of the patients also had a later scalp biopsy. The investigation overall reported the following: Tofacitinib significantly lowered scalp clonality and the number of expanded CD8+ clones among the top 100 scalp clones. Because the treated cohort was small and included a single nonresponder, larger studies are needed to assess links between baseline CD8+ expansion and response. During tofacitinib treatment, many expanded lesional clones stuck around in both scalp and blood, and this persistence may partly explain why relapse happens after treatment is stopped. Resident alphabeta T cells in normal human skin are also sequenced, complicating scalp TCR repertoire analysis, unlike mouse skin dominated by gammadelta T cells. Compared with mice, TCR sequences shared between patients were less clear, possibly partly because of HLA diversity across the patient population. Higher clonality and more expanded CD8+ clones were observed in lesional scalp than in normal scalp, particularly in alopecia totalis/universalis, a finding suggestive of antigenic drive.

The library was made by the immunoSEQ multiplex PCR assay. To provide template for TCR sequencing, every sample had RNA extracted and reverse transcribed into cDNA. First-strand cDNA was synthesized using SuperScript III with a 2:1 mix of oligo-dT and random hexamers. A synthetic immune receptor repertoire was used to gauge amplification bias, and whatever bias remained was removed computationally. Turning to the authors' computational methods: After raw reads were preprocessed to remove errors, the CDR3 was defined following IMGT conventions as running from the conserved cysteine to phenylalanine. To get clonality, Shannon entropy was normalized by log2 of the number of productive unique TCRs and the result was subtracted from 1. Whether each scalp clone was CD4 or CD8 was inferred by checking scalp TCRbeta sequences against the CD4 and CD8 repertoires from sorted blood. TCRdb retrieved this table from immuneACCESS and kept in-frame rearrangements only. Not all clones are present; in checked studies, unresolved V genes account for under half, and no reason is known for the remainder. Clone size and the V and J calls come from that table; the DNA yielded D and trimming. Counted in this sample were 160,000 or so clones; 55% to 75% of them appeared once. Roughly 0.85% of the sample is in the top ten clones.

Taken with the paper, the label for time point translates to: around 4 weeks on oral tofacitinib. Reading the label with the study, this specimen's treatment or condition is: oral pan-JAK inhibitor, 5-10 mg twice daily. From alopecia areata patients, peripheral blood was collected along with lesional scalp punch biopsies. PBMCs were isolated by density centrifugation and stained for CD3, CD4 and CD8, and CD4+ and CD8+ T cells were sorted on a FACSAria. V is cut back by 7 bases and J by 6 bases, with 13 bases in the junction unmatched. The germline V gene gives CDR1 as SQVTM and CDR2 as ANQGSEA. The CDR3 holds 16 amino acids from the cysteine to the phenylalanine. Left in the record is the CDR3 DNA by itself, 48 bases read in frame from the first base.

This TCR was sampled from a human donor with alopecia areata. The chain links TRBV29-1 with TRBJ2-1; a stretch of 12 junction bases matches TRBD2. Sequenced here: CD4+ T cells sorted from blood, sampled at week 4, from a patient treated with tofacitinib. The nucleotide sequence reads as follows: TGCAGCGCCGACCGGTCTAGCGGGGGGGCCGGCAATGAGCAGTTCTTC. This gives the protein CSADRSSGGAGNEQFF.